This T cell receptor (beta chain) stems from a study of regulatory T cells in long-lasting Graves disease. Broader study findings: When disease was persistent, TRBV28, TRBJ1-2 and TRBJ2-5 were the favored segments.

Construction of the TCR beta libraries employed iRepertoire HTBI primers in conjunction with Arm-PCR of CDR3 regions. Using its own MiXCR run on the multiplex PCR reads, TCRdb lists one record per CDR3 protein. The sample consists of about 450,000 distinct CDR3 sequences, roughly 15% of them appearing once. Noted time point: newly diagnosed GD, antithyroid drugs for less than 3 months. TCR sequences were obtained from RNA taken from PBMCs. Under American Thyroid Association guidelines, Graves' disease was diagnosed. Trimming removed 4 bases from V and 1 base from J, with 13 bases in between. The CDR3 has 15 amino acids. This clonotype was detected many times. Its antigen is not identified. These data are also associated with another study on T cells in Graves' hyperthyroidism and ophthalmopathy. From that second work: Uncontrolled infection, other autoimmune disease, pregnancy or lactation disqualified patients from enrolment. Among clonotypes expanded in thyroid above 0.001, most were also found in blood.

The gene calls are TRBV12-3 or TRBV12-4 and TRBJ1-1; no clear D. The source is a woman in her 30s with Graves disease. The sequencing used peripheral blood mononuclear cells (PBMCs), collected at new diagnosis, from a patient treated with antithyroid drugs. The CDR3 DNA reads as TGTGCCAGCAGTTGGACTGAAGGGTGGAACACTGAAGCTTTCTTT. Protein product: CASSWTEGWNTEAFF.